This is a list of T cell receptor beta chains from one sample in a study of blood T cell repertoires in COVID-19. The repertoire was sequenced with immunoSEQ multiplex PCR; TCRdb's copy has only in-frame clones and lacks some. The sample holds 65,000 to 90,000 clones, roughly 83% seen once. Sequencing input: peripheral blood. The receptors here all came from a woman in her sixties with acute or convalescent COVID-19. Both conserved end residues are part of each CDR3. A D gene is named only where the DNA matches it firmly. Size is stated for part of the rows, as once, few or many counts, or as a class when the clone is expanded.

>TRBV19|NA|NA|TRBJ2-1
TGTGCCAGTAGTCTAGGGGGGCATGAGCAGTTCTTC
CASSLGGHEQFF
>TRBV19|NA|NA|TRBJ1-1
TGTGCCAGTGCGGTTGGCGGCACTGAAGCTTTCTTT
CASAVGGTEAFF
>TRBV18|NA|TRBD2|TRBJ2-2
TGTGCCAGCTCCAAGGTTGGGACTAGCGGGACCGCGAACACCGGGGAGCTGTTTTTT
CASSKVGTSGTANTGELFF
>TRBV10-3|NA|NA|TRBJ1-1
TGTGCCATCAGTGACAGAGGGGGAACTGAAGCTTTCTTT
CAISDRGGTEAFF
>TRBV5-1|NA|TRBD1|TRBJ1-1
TGCGCCAGCAGCTGGGACAGGGGTGAAACTGAAGCTTTCTTT
CASSWDRGETEAFF
>TRBV18|NA|NA|TRBJ1-5
TGTGCCAGCTCAACAGGTGTTACCCAGCATTTT
CASSTGVTQHF
>TRBV5-1|NA|NA|TRBJ1-3
TGCGCCAGCAACCCGGGTGGGTCAAACTCTGGAAACACCATATATTTT
CASNPGGSNSGNTIYF
>TRBV7-4|NA|NA|TRBJ2-2
TGTGCCAGCAGCACAAGAGGTAGCGCCTACACCGGGGAGCTGTTTTTT
CASSTRGSAYTGELFF
>TRBV3-1/TRBV3-2|few|TRBD1|TRBJ1-5
TGTGCCAGCAGCCAAGGGACAGGGGCCCTCAATCAGCCCCAGCATTTT
CASSQGTGALNQPQHF
>TRBV7-2|once|NA|TRBJ1-2
TGTGCGAGCACCCGGAGGGTAGCACCTTCAGTTAACTATGGCTACACCTTC
CASTRRVAPSVNYGYTF
>TRBV18|NA|NA|TRBJ1-1
TGTGCCAGCTCACCGGGGGCGGCGAACACTGAAGCTTTCTTT
CASSPGAANTEAFF
>TRBV6-1|NA|NA|TRBJ1-2
TGTGCCAGCAGTGAACTGAACACCCTTCAGGATGGCTACACCTTC
CASSELNTLQDGYTF
>TRBV2|NA|TRBD2|TRBJ2-3
TGTGCCAGCACTAGCGGACTCACAGATACGCAGTATTTT
CASTSGLTDTQYF
>TRBV24-1|NA|TRBD2|TRBJ2-3
TGTGCCGCCAGTGATTCTAGCGGGGCTCTCACAGATACGCAGTATTTT
CAASDSSGALTDTQYF
>TRBV10-3|NA|NA|TRBJ1-2
TGTGCCATCAGTGAGTCGGGCGGAGGCTATGGCTACACCTTC
CAISESGGGYGYTF
>TRBV6-5|NA|TRBD2|TRBJ2-1
TGTGCCAGCAGACTAGCGGGGGGACAATATGAGCAGTTCTTC
CASRLAGGQYEQFF
>TRBV5-6|NA|NA|TRBJ1-4
TGTGCCAGCAGCCCCGGCGGCTCGAGGGAAAAACTGTTTTTT
CASSPGGSREKLFF
>TRBV5-1|NA|TRBD1|TRBJ1-2
TGCGCCAGCAGCTCGGATGGACAGGGGGCAGGTGGCTACACCTTC
CASSSDGQGAGGYTF
>TRBV7-8|NA|NA|TRBJ1-2
TGTGCCAGCAGCTTAGCAAATGCAGGGGAGGGCAACTATGGCTACACCTTC
CASSLANAGEGNYGYTF
>TRBV21-1|NA|NA|TRBJ1-2
TGTGCCAGCGGGGGACCGGGGGGTGGCTACACCTTC
CASGGPGGGYTF
>TRBV6-5|NA|NA|TRBJ2-1
TGTGCCAGCAGTTACTCGTGGGGGGGGGCCGGAAATGAGCAGTTCTTC
CASSYSWGGAGNEQFF
>TRBV5-1|NA|NA|TRBJ1-1
TGCGCCAGCAGCTTGGTAGCAGGGCCCACTGAAGCTTTCTTT
CASSLVAGPTEAFF
>TRBV4-1|NA|NA|TRBJ1-2
TGCGCCAGCAGCCAAGTACTAGGTGGCGGTGGCTACACCTTC
CASSQVLGGGGYTF
>TRBV18|NA|TRBD1|TRBJ2-7
TGTGCCAGCTCACCAATTGACAGGGGCGGTGGCGAGCAGTACTTC
CASSPIDRGGGEQYF